Listed below are T cell receptor beta chains from one sample, sequenced in a study of tumor-infiltrating lymphocytes in primary liver carcinoma. Each CDR3 protein is one row after TCRdb ran MiXCR on the multiplex PCR reads. The data show 40,000 to 60,000 distinct CDR3 sequences, about 68% seen once. Specimen: liver tumor tissue from sampling region 3. These receptors were obtained from a man aged 35-49 years with primary liver carcinoma and hepatitis B virus infection. Both conserved end residues are part of each CDR3. D genes are given only for firm matches. Expanded clones get a size class; other rows say once, few or many, or leave the size out.

TRBD2 - TRBJ2-3 TRBV6-6 CVSRPRATSLTDTQYF TGTGTCAGCAGGCCCCGCGCGACTAGCCTCACAGATACGCAGTATTTC
- - TRBJ1-5 TRBV28 CASTPPRGPHHF TGTGCCAGCACCCCTCCCCGCGGGCCCCACCATTTT
- - TRBJ2-2 TRBV6-1 CASSALSQDNTGGLFF TGTGCCAGCAGTGCTTTGAGTCAGGACAACACCGGGGGGCTGTTTTTT
- many TRBJ1-5 TRBV30 CAWSPGGGDQPQHF TGTGCCTGGAGTCCCGGCGGAGGGGATCAGCCCCAGCATTTT
TRBD1 - TRBJ2-5 TRBV4-1 CASNPDPGQQETHYF TGCGCCAGCAACCCGGACCCGGGACAGCAAGAGACCCACTACTTC
- - TRBJ2-6 TRBV28 CASKGLDVAGANVLTF TGTGCCAGCAAAGGGCTGGACGTGGCCGGGGCCAACGTCCTGACTTTC
TRBD2 - TRBJ2-3 TRBV6-1 CASSPDGVRWGSAGARADTQYF TGTGCCAGCAGCCCAGACGGGGTCCGTTGGGGTTCGGCGGGAGCTCGGGCAGATACGCAGTATTTT
- - TRBJ2-2 TRBV11-2 CVSRVVARVSGELFF TGTGTCAGCAGGGTGGTAGCGAGAGTATCCGGGGAGCTGTTTTTT
- many TRBJ2-7 TRBV10-3 CAISGTVRESIEQYF TGTGCCATCAGTGGAACTGTCCGGGAGAGTATCGAGCAGTACTTC
- - TRBJ2-7 TRBV28 CASGLGSSYGQYF TGTGCCAGCGGTCTAGGGAGCTCCTACGGGCAGTACTTC
TRBD2 - TRBJ2-3 TRBV11-2 CASSLTTNGRAVRDKQYF TGCGCCAGCAGCTTAACTACTAACGGGAGGGCGGTGCGAGATAAGCAGTATTTT